This is a list of T cell receptor beta chains from one sample in a study of blood T cell repertoires in COVID-19. Data came from immunoSEQ multiplex PCR; TCRdb stores just in-frame clones and leaves some out. This repertoire shows hundreds of thousands of clones, more than 70% found once; its top ten account for about 2.3%. The sequenced material came from peripheral blood. The receptors shown here come from an older woman with COVID-19, enrolled during active disease. Both conserved end residues are part of each CDR3. Each record gives: J gene, V gene, D gene, clone size, CDR3 DNA, CDR3 protein. D genes are given only for firm matches. Some rows have no size entry. The others give once, few or many, or a class for an expanded clone.

>TRBJ1-4|TRBV5-1|TRBD1|-
TGCGCCAGCAGCGCCGGGACAGTTAAAGAAAAACTGTTTTTT
CASSAGTVKEKLFF
>TRBJ2-7|TRBV15|-|-
TGTGCCACCAGCAGAGGCGGATCGGCGTCCTACGAGCAGTACTTC
CATSRGGSASYEQYF
>TRBJ1-2|TRBV5-1|TRBD1|-
TGCGCCAGCAGCCCGCAGGGGGACTATGGCTACACCTTC
CASSPQGDYGYTF
>TRBJ2-4|TRBV5-1|TRBD2|-
TGCGCCAGCAGCGGGGGACTAGCGGGGTTCCCCGAAAACATTCAGTACTTC
CASSGGLAGFPENIQYF
>TRBJ1-1|TRBV20-1|-|-
TGCAGTGCTGTACACGCTTTCTTT
CSAVHAFF
>TRBJ2-7|TRBV6-5|-|-
TGTGCCAGCAGGAATACCCGGGACTTCTACGAGCAGTACTTC
CASRNTRDFYEQYF
>TRBJ1-6|TRBV6-5|TRBD1|-
TGTGCCAGCAGGGCCCCCGGGACAGGGTACTCACCCCTCCACTTT
CASRAPGTGYSPLHF
>TRBJ2-1|TRBV6-5|TRBD2|-
TGTGCCAGCAGTTGGGCGGGGGGTAGAAATGAGCAGTTCTTC
CASSWAGGRNEQFF
>TRBJ2-7|TRBV3-1/TRBV3-2|TRBD1|-
TGTGCCAGCAGCCAGCTACAGGGGGACGAGCAGTACTTC
CASSQLQGDEQYF
>TRBJ1-6|TRBV7-3|-|few
TGTGCCAGCAGCTTAACCCCGGGTAATTCACCCCTCCACTTT
CASSLTPGNSPLHF
>TRBJ2-7|TRBV19|TRBD1|-
TGTGCCAGTAGTACCCCGGGACAGGCCTACGAGCAGTACTTC
CASSTPGQAYEQYF
>TRBJ1-3|TRBV6-5|TRBD1|-
TGTGCCAGCAGTTACGACAGGGCTTCTGGAAACACCATATATTTT
CASSYDRASGNTIYF
>TRBJ1-2|TRBV7-9|TRBD1|-
TGTGCCAGTCGGGACAGTGGCTATGGCTACACCTTC
CASRDSGYGYTF
>TRBJ1-1|TRBV2|-|-
TGTGCCAGCAGTCGAGACACTGAAGCTTTCTTT
CASSRDTEAFF
>TRBJ2-2|TRBV29-1|TRBD2|-
TGCAGCGTTGCTAGAGGCGGGGGAACCACCGGGGAGCTGTTTTTT
CSVARGGGTTGELFF
>TRBJ2-2|TRBV2|-|-
TGTGCCAGCGGCCAGGGGACCGGGGAGCTGTTTTTT
CASGQGTGELFF
>TRBJ2-7|TRBV6-5|-|-
TGTGCCGCAGGGCCCAGGGGCAGGGAGCAGTACTTC
CAAGPRGREQYF
>TRBJ2-2|TRBV7-3|-|-
TGTGCCAGCAGCCCCGGTCTCAACGGGGAGCTGTTTTTT
CASSPGLNGELFF
>TRBJ1-1|TRBV12-5|-|-
TGTGCTAGTGGAACAACAGCAATGAACACTGAAGCTTTCTTT
CASGTTAMNTEAFF
>TRBJ2-1|TRBV6-5|-|once
TGTGCCACCGTAGGCCAACGGGACTCGTCACTTGAGCAGTTCTTC
CATVGQRDSSLEQFF
>TRBJ2-7|TRBV5-1|-|few
TGCGCCAGCAGCTTGGCTGTGGCGGGGTGGCAGGGACCTAGCTCCTACGAGCAGTACTTC
CASSLAVAGWQGPSSYEQYF
>TRBJ1-2|TRBV7-2|TRBD1|few
TGTGCCAGCAGCTCGTCGGACAGGCCTTCGAGCTACACCTTC
CASSSSDRPSSYTF
>TRBJ2-3|TRBV5-4|TRBD2|-
TGTGCCAGCAGCCGGGGAGGGCCTAGCTTACGGACAGATACGCAGTATTTT
CASSRGGPSLRTDTQYF
>TRBJ1-2|TRBV5-4|TRBD1|-
TGTGCCAGCAGCTTGGTGGGACAGGGCTATGGCTACACCTTC
CASSLVGQGYGYTF
>TRBJ1-6|TRBV6-5|TRBD1|-
TGTGCCAACGGACAGGGCAATTCACCCCTCCACTTT
CANGQGNSPLHF
>TRBJ1-2|TRBV18|-|-
TGTGCCAGCTCACCAGGACGGGGATCCTATGGCTACACCTTC
CASSPGRGSYGYTF
>TRBJ2-7|TRBV6-5|TRBD1|-
TGTGCCAGCAGTAGCAGGGGGGAGCAGTACTTC
CASSSRGEQYF
>TRBJ2-3|TRBV30|-|-
TGTGCCTGGAGCCTGGGTAGGGGTACGCAGTATTTT
CAWSLGRGTQYF
>TRBJ1-5|TRBV30|-|once
TGTGCCTGGAGCCCTGGGGGGATTGCTCAGCCCCAGCATTTT
CAWSPGGIAQPQHF
>TRBJ2-7|TRBV30|-|once
TGTGCCTGGAGCAGGGATAACTACGAGCAGTACTTC
CAWSRDNYEQYF
>TRBJ1-1|TRBV10-2|-|-
TGCGCCAGCAGTGAGTCCGGTTTCACTGAAGCTTTCTTT
CASSESGFTEAFF